These T cell receptor beta chains were read from a single sample in a study of T cell changes during pregnancy in multiple sclerosis. TCRdb keeps only in-frame clones here, not all; method: immunoSEQ multiplex PCR. Of under 100,000 clones in the sample, about 94% were seen once. Sequenced material: peripheral blood, taken in the third trimester of pregnancy. These receptors were taken from a female donor with multiple sclerosis, enrolled in a pregnancy study. The CDR3 runs from the conserved cysteine through the conserved F or W. A D gene is named only where the DNA matches it firmly. Only some rows state a clone size, as once, few, many or a class for expanded clones.

size,J,V,D,CDR3,DNA
NA,TRBJ1-1,TRBV5-4,TRBD1,CASSLQGGNTEAFF,TGTGCCAGCAGCTTACAGGGGGGAAACACTGAAGCTTTCTTT
NA,TRBJ2-1,TRBV13,NA,CASSPQGFTYNEQFF,TGTGCCAGCAGCCCGCAGGGATTCACCTACAATGAGCAGTTCTTC
NA,TRBJ2-7,TRBV6-4,NA,CASSDSPGSYEQYF,TGTGCCAGCAGTGACTCTCCAGGGTCCTACGAGCAGTACTTC
NA,TRBJ2-7,TRBV12-5,NA,CASGFDRNYEQYF,TGTGCTAGTGGTTTTGACAGAAACTACGAGCAGTACTTC
NA,TRBJ2-7,TRBV7-3,NA,CASSLTHAGSYEQYF,TGTGCCAGCAGCTTAACTCACGCGGGCTCCTACGAGCAGTACTTC
NA,TRBJ2-2,TRBV7-6,TRBD1,CASREFQGANTGELFF,TGTGCCAGCAGAGAATTCCAGGGGGCGAACACCGGGGAGCTGTTTTTT
NA,TRBJ1-2,TRBV4-1,NA,CASSQGRGYGYTF,TGCGCCAGCAGCCAAGGCAGGGGCTATGGCTACACCTTC
NA,TRBJ1-1,TRBV5-4,TRBD1,CASSPPMQGDAEAFF,TGTGCCAGCAGCCCGCCCATGCAGGGGGACGCTGAAGCTTTCTTT
NA,TRBJ2-1,TRBV7-6,TRBD2,CASSIGTSGDHEQFF,TGTGCCAGCAGCATAGGGACTAGCGGGGACCATGAGCAGTTCTTC
NA,TRBJ2-7,TRBV2,NA,CASRDTGALYEQYF,TGTGCCAGCAGAGATACGGGAGCCCTCTACGAGCAGTACTTC
NA,TRBJ1-2,TRBV7-3,NA,CASSLTGAEGYTF,TGTGCCAGCAGCTTAACAGGGGCAGAAGGCTACACCTTC
NA,TRBJ1-2,TRBV5-5,NA,CASSVPKTGGPLDYGYTF,TGTGCCAGCAGCGTGCCAAAAACGGGGGGCCCATTGGACTATGGCTACACCTTC
NA,TRBJ2-1,TRBV29-1,TRBD2,CSVVGGGALREQFF,TGCAGCGTTGTGGGCGGGGGGGCGCTACGGGAGCAGTTCTTC
NA,TRBJ1-2,TRBV10-2,NA,CASSDRSDQGSGYTF,TGCGCCAGCAGTGATCGTTCAGATCAGGGATCTGGCTACACCTTC
NA,TRBJ1-1,TRBV4-2,NA,CASSRERRTEAFF,TGTGCCAGCAGTCGGGAGAGGCGAACAGAAGCTTTCTTT
NA,TRBJ1-2,TRBV29-1,TRBD1,CSVLGQGAEGYTF,TGCAGCGTCTTGGGACAGGGGGCGGAAGGCTACACCTTC
NA,TRBJ2-3,TRBV6-5,NA,CASGGRSTDTQYF,TGTGCCAGCGGAGGGAGGAGCACAGATACGCAGTATTTT
NA,TRBJ2-1,TRBV9,TRBD2,CASSLEGGLAGGNEQFF,TGTGCCAGCAGCCTCGAAGGGGGACTAGCGGGGGGCAATGAGCAGTTCTTC
NA,TRBJ2-2,TRBV9,TRBD1,CASSPVPGGLTGELFF,TGTGCCAGCAGCCCGGTCCCAGGGGGCCTTACCGGGGAGCTGTTTTTT
once,TRBJ1-1,TRBV29-1,NA,CSFRDTDRNTEAFF,TGCAGCTTCAGGGACACCGATCGGAACACTGAAGCTTTCTTT
NA,TRBJ2-3,TRBV5-4,TRBD2,CASSLGAGGGTDTQYF,TGTGCCAGCAGCTTGGGGGCGGGGGGGGGCACAGATACGCAGTATTTT
NA,TRBJ1-1,TRBV27,NA,CASSLSLGGNTEAFF,TGTGCCAGCAGTTTAAGTTTGGGGGGGAACACTGAAGCTTTCTTT
NA,TRBJ2-2,TRBV6-1,TRBD1,CASSERGQGGTGELFF,TGTGCCAGCAGTGAACGTGGACAGGGGGGAACCGGGGAGCTGTTTTTT